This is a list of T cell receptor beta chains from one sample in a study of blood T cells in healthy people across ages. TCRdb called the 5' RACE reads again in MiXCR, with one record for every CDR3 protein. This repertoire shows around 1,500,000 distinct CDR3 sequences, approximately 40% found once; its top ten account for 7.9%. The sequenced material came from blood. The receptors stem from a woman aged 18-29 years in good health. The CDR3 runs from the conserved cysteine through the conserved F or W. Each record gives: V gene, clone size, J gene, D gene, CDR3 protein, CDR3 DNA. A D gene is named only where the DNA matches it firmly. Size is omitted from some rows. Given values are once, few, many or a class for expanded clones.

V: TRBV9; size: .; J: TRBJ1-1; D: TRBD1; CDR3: CASSVTRDRVTEAFF; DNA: TGTGCCAGCAGCGTAACCCGGGACAGGGTCACTGAAGCTTTCTTT
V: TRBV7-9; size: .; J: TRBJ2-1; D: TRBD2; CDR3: CASSFSLLTSGSTEQFF; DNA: TGTGCCAGCAGCTTCTCGCTCCTGACTAGCGGGAGTACTGAGCAGTTCTTC
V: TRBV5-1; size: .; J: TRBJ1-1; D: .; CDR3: CASSLVRGKGAEAFF; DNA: TGCGCCAGCAGCTTGGTACGGGGTAAAGGGGCTGAAGCTTTCTTT
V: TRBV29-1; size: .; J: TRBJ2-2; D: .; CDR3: CSVWGKLTGELFF; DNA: TGCAGCGTGTGGGGGAAATTGACCGGGGAGCTGTTTTTT
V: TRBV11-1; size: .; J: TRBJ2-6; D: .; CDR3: CASSPRQPGANVLTF; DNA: TGTGCCAGCAGCCCTAGACAGCCTGGGGCCAACGTCCTGACTTTC
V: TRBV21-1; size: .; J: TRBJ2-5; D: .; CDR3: CASSNARLAGETQYF; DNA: TGTGCCAGCAGCAACGCCAGACTAGCGGGAGAGACCCAGTACTTC
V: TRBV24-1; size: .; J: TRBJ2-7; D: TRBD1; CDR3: CATSESGQVVYEQYF; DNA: TGTGCCACCAGTGAGTCGGGACAGGTGGTTTACGAGCAGTACTTC
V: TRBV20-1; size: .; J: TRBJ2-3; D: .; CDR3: CSANRDTQYF; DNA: TGCAGTGCTAACCGAGATACGCAGTATTTT
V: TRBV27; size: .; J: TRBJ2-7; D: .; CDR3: CASSLGLKGGSHYEQYF; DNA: TGTGCCAGCAGCTTAGGCCTTAAAGGGGGATCCCACTACGAGCAGTACTTC
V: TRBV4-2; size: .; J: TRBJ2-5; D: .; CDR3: CASSQDQTLPRETQYF; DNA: TGTGCCAGCAGCCAAGATCAAACCCTGCCTAGGGAGACCCAGTACTTC
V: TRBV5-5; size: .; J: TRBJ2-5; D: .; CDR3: CASSARDSQGETQYF; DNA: TGTGCCAGCAGCGCTCGGGACTCCCAGGGAGAGACCCAGTACTTC
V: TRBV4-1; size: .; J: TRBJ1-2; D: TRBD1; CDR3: CASSQDILGTANYGYTF; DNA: TGCGCCAGCAGCCAAGATATACTAGGGACAGCTAACTATGGCTACACCTTC
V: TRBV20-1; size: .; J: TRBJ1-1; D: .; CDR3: CSAIGRLEAFF; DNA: TGCAGTGCTATCGGCCGGCTTGAAGCTTTCTTT
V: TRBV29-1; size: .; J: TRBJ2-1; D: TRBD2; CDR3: CSVEDGGGAVRPSYNEQFF; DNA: TGCAGCGTTGAAGACGGCGGGGGGGCCGTCCGCCCGTCCTACAATGAGCAGTTCTTC
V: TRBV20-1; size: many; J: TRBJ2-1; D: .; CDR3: CSARDLESSYNEQFF; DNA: TGCAGTGCTAGAGATCTGGAAAGCTCCTACAATGAGCAGTTCTTC
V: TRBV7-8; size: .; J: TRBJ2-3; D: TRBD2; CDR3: CASSPEREGSDTQYF; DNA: TGTGCCAGCAGCCCGGAGCGGGAAGGATCAGATACGCAGTATTTT
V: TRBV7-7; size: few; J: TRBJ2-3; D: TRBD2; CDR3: CASSLGGGREGPTDTQYF; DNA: TGTGCCAGCAGCTTAGGCGGAGGGCGGGAGGGCCCAACAGATACGCAGTATTTT